This TCR beta chain was observed in a study of T cells after yellow fever vaccination. This clonotype was picked up a small number of times. Its antigen is undetermined. V lost 4 bases, J lost 1 base, and 3 bases stayed unmatched. Looked up from germline, CDR1 is DFQATT and CDR2 is SNEGSKA (reference sequence). The CDR3 has 15 residues. TCRdb re-analysed the 5' RACE reads in MiXCR, keeping a single row per CDR3 protein. This repertoire shows hundreds of thousands of distinct CDR3 sequences, 10% to 15% found once; its top ten account for 15%. General study points: Reappearance after the booster was observed for most primary-vaccination clones (about 95% CD4, over 70% CD8).

V and J are TRBV20-1 and TRBJ2-1; 11 bases match TRBD2. Specimen: PBMCs, collected on the day of the yellow fever booster vaccination. The TCR was taken from a man aged 30 to 39 who received the YFV17D yellow fever vaccine. The CDR3 coding sequence is TGCAGTGCTAAACGGACTAGCGGGTCCTACAATGAGCAGTTCTTC. Amino acids: CSAKRTSGSYNEQFF.